This T cell receptor beta chain emerged from a study of T cells in Graves' hyperthyroidism and ophthalmopathy. Study at large: The initial diagnosis was the point when peripheral blood was collected, ahead of any treatment.

Study outcomes and limitations: The blood repertoire included most of the expanded thyroid clonotypes above 0.001.

This clonotype was detected only a few times. Its antigen is still unknown. Since a much larger clone is just one base distant, this may be a read error. Each diagnosis drew on symptoms, thyroxine, TRAb, thyroid ultrasound and orbital computed tomography findings. Amplified TCR beta CDR3 regions derived from RNA transcripts. Researchers ran a first-round RT-PCR on the TCR CDR3 using the HTBI primer set. Using its own MiXCR run on the multiplex PCR reads, TCRdb lists one record per CDR3 protein. Of a few hundred thousand distinct CDR3 sequences in the sample, 14% were seen once. This CDR3 region has 15 residues. V lost 4 bases, J lost 7 bases, and 16 bases lay in between. The germline gives CDR1 SGHDN, CDR2 FVKESK.

Material for sequencing was blood. The sequence was collected from a woman aged 25-40 years with Graves' ophthalmopathy. The chain couples TRBV14 to TRBJ2-2; TRBD2 might be the D (6 bases). This chain's CDR3 is CASSRVASGVGELFF. The DNA for the CDR3 is TGTGCCAGCAGCCGAGTCGCTTCGGGGGTCGGGGAGCTGTTTTTT. Complete variable domain (other parts from reference TRBV14 and TRBJ2-2): EAGVTQFPSHSVIEKGQTVTLRCDPISGHDNLYWYRRVMGKEIKFLLHFVKESKQDESGMPNNRFLAERTGGTYSTLKVQPAELEDSGVYFCASSRVASGVGELFFGEGSRLTVL.